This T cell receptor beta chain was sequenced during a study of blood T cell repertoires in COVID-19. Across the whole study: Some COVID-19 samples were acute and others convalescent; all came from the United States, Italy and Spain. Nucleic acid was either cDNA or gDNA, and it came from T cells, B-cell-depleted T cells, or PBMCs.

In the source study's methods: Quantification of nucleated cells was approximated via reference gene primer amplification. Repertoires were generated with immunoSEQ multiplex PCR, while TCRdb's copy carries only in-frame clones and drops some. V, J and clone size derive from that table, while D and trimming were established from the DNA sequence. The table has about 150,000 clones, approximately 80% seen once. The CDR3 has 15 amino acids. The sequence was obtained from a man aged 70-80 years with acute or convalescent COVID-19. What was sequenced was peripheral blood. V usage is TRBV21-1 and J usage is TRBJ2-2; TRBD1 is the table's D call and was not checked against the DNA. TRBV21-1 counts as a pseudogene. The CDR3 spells CASDNHRVRNGELFF. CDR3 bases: TGTGCCAGCGACAACCACAGGGTGCGAAACGGGGAGCTGTTTTTT.